The clone carrying this T cell receptor beta chain was observed a handful of times. The PCR used 60 V beta and 13 J beta primers. Clones were sequenced by immunoSEQ multiplex PCR, and TCRdb holds only the in-frame ones, with some missing. This sample has approximately 62,000 clones, with more than 75% found just once. The data are from a study of glioma-infiltrating T cells after dendritic cell vaccination. Whole-study context: Dendritic cell vaccination trial patients had either newly diagnosed or recurrent glioblastoma.

Time point reported: after dendritic cell vaccination, including at tumor progression/relapse. All glioblastoma patients lacked an isocitrate dehydrogenase mutation. Before vaccination, two weeks after the third vaccination, and at progression, PBMC were collected. The germline V gene encodes CDR1 LGHNA and CDR2 YSLEER. V lost 1 base and J lost 1, with 10 bases in between. The CDR3 loop spans 15 amino acids. The sample here was blood, taken after dendritic cell vaccination. The origin of this receptor is a human donor with glioblastoma. The rearrangement uses TRBV4-3 and TRBJ2-5; TRBD1 might be the D (5 bases). The CDR3 DNA follows: TGCGCCAGCAGCCAAGCAGGGAATATCCAAGAGACCCAGTACTTC. Its protein product is CASSQAGNIQETQYF.